This TCR beta chain was found in a study of brain metastases from non-small cell lung cancer. The CDR3 totals 14 residues. V was pared by 4 bases and J by 2 bases, with 2 bases of the junction left unmatched. CDR1 is SNHLY and CDR2 is FYNNEI in the germline V gene. The protocol was immunoSEQ multiplex PCR, while the TCRdb copy is restricted to in-frame clones and leaves out a portion. This table has roughly 520 clones, roughly nine tenths appearing once. Sequencing used tissue from a brain metastasis. This TCR was sampled from a donor at least 40 years old with non-small cell lung cancer. V is TRBV2 and J is TRBJ2-3, with 8 bases matching TRBD2. CDR3 sequence: CASSGTSHTDTQYF. The CDR3 DNA is TGTGCCAGCAGTGGGACTAGCCACACAGATACGCAGTATTTT.